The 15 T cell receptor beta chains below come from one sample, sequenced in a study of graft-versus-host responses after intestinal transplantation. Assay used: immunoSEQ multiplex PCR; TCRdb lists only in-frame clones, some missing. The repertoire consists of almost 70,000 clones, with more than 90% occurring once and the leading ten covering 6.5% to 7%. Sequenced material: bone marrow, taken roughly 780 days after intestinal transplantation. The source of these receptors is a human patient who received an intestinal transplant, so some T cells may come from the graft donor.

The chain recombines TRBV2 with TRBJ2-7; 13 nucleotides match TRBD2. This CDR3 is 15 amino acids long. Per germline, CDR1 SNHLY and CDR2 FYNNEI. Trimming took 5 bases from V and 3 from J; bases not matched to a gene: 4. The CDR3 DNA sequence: TGTGCCAGCAGTATACTAGCGGGGGGGGTCTACGAGCAGTACTTC. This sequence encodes CASSILAGGVYEQYF.

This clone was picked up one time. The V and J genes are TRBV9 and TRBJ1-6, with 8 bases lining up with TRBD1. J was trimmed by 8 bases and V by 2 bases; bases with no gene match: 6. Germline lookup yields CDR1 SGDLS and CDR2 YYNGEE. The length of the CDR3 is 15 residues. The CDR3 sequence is CASSVVATGDSPLHF. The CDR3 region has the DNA TGTGCCAGCAGCGTGGTCGCGACAGGGGATTCACCCCTCCACTTT.

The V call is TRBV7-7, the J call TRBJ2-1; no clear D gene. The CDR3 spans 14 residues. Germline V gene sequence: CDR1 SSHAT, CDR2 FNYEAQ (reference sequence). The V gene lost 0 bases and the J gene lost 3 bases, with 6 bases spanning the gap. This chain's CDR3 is CASSLADGYNEQFF. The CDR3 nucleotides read TGTGCCAGCAGCTTAGCGGACGGCTACAATGAGCAGTTCTTC.

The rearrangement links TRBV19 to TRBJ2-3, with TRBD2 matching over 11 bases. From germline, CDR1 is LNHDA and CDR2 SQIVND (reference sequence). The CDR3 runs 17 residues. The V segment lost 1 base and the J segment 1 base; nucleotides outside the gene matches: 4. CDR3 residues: CASSIAPGLAGTDTQYF. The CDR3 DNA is TGTGCCAGTAGTATAGCCCCGGGACTAGCGGGCACAGATACGCAGTATTTT.

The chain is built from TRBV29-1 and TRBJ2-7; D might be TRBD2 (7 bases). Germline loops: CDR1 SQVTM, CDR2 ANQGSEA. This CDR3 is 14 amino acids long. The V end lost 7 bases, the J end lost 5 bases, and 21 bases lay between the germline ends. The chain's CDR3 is CSGGGGGRSDEQYF. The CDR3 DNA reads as TGCAGCGGGGGGGGCGGGGGACGTAGCGACGAGCAGTACTTC.

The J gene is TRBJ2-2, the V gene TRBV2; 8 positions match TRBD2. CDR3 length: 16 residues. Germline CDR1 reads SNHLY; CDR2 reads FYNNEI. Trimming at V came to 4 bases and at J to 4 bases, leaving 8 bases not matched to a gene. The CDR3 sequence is CASSAVGGGRTGELFF. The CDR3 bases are TGTGCCAGCAGTGCAGTAGGCGGGGGGCGCACCGGGGAGCTGTTTTTT.

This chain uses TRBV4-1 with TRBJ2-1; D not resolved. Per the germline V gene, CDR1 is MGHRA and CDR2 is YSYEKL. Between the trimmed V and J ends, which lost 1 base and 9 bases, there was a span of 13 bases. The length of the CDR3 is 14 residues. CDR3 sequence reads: CASSQVVGSAEQFF. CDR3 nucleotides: TGCGCCAGCAGCCAAGTAGTGGGGTCGGCTGAGCAGTTCTTC.

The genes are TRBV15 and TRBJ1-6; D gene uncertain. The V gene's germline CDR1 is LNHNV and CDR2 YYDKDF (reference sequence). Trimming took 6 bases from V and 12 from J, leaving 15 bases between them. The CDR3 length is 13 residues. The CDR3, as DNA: TGTGCCACCAGTCCTATAGGGAGCAGACCCCTCCACTTT. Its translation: CATSPIGSRPLHF.

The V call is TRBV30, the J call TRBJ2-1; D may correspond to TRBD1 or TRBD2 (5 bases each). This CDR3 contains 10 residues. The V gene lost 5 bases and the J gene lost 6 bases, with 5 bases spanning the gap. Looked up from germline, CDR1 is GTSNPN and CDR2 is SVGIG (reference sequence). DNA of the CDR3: TGTGCCTGGGGGGGCAATGAGCAGTTCTTC. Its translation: CAWGGNEQFF. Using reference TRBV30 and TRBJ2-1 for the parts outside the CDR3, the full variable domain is SQTIHQWPATLVQPVGSPLSLECTVEGTSNPNLYWYRQAAGRGLQLLFYSVGIGQISSEVPQNLSASRPQDRQFILSSKKLLLSDSGFYLCAWGGNEQFFGPGTRLTVL.

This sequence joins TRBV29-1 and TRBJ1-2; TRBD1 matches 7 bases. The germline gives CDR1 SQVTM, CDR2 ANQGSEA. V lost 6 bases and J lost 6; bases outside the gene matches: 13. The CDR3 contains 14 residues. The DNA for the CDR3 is TGCAGCGTACACAGGGGCCCCAGCGTTCATGGCTACACCTTC. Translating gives CSVHRGPSVHGYTF.

The DNA of the CDR3 is TGTGCCAGCAGCAACACAGGGGACTATGGCTACACCTTC. It translates to CASSNTGDYGYTF. This chain joins TRBV9 and TRBJ1-2, with 7 bases that match TRBD1. The CDR3 runs 13 residues. Germline loops: CDR1 SGDLS, CDR2 YYNGEE. V lost 4 bases, J lost 3 bases, and 3 bases stayed unmatched.

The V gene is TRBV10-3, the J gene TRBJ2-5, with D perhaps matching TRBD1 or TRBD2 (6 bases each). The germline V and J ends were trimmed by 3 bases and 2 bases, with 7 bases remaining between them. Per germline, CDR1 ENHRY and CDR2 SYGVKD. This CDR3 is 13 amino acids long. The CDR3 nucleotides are TGTGCCATCAGTGAAGGGGGGCAAGAGACCCAGTACTTC. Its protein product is CAISEGGQETQYF.

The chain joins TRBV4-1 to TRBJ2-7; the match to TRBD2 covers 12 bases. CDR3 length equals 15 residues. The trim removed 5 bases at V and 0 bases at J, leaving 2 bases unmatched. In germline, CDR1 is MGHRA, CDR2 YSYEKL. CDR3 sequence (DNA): TGCGCCAGCAGCTGGACTAGCGGGGACTCCTACGAGCAGTACTTC. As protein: CASSWTSGDSYEQYF.

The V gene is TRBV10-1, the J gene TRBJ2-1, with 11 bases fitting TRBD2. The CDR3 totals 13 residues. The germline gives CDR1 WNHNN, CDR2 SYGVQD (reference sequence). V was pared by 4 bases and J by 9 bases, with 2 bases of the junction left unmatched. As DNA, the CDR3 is TGCGCCAGCAGTGGCCTAGCGGGAGGTGAGCAGTTCTTC. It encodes CASSGLAGGEQFF.

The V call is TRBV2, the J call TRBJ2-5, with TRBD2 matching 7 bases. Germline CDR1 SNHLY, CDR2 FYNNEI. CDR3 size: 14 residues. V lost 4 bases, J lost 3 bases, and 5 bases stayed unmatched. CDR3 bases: TGTGCCAGCAGTGCCCGGGGGGAAAAAGAGACCCAGTACTTC. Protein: CASSARGEKETQYF.